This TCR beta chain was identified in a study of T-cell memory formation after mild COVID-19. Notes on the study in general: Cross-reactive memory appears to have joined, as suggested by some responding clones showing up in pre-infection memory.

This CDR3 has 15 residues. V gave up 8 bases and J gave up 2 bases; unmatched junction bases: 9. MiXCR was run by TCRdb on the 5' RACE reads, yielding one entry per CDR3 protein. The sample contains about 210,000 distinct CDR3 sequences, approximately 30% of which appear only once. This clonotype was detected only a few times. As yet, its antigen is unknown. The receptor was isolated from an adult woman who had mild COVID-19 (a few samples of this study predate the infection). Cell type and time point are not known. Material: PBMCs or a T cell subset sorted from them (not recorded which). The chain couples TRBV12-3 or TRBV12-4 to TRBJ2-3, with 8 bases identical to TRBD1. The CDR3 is CASVPGTGHTDTQYF. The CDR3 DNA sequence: TGTGCCAGCGTGCCCGGGACAGGTCACACAGATACGCAGTATTTT.